A selection of T cell receptor beta chains follows, all from one sample in a study of blood T cell repertoires in COVID-19. Some clones are missing from TCRdb's copy, which holds only in-frame ones; the method was immunoSEQ multiplex PCR. The sample yields a few hundred thousand clones, 80% to 90% seen once. Sequencing was performed on PBMCs or T cells enriched from blood (not recorded which). These receptor sequences come from a young man who had recovered from COVID-19. The CDR3 runs from the conserved cysteine through the conserved F or W. Each record gives: D gene, J gene, clone size, V gene, CDR3 protein, CDR3 DNA. A D gene is named only where the DNA matches it firmly. Clone size appears in some rows only: once, few, many, or a class for an expanded clone.

>-|TRBJ1-4|many|TRBV4-1
CASSQDPYRANEKLFF
TGCGCCAGCAGCCAAGATCCCTACAGGGCTAATGAAAAACTGTTTTTT
>-|TRBJ2-7|-|TRBV5-1
CASSLSGYEQYF
TGCGCCAGCAGCTTAAGCGGATACGAGCAGTACTTC
>TRBD1|TRBJ1-3|-|TRBV3-1/TRBV3-2
CASSQEGTGGNTIYF
TGTGCCAGCAGCCAAGAAGGGACAGGCGGAAACACCATATATTTT
>TRBD1|TRBJ1-4|-|TRBV5-1
CASSLDGQGANEKLFF
TGCGCCAGCAGCTTGGATGGACAGGGGGCCAATGAAAAACTGTTTTTT
>TRBD1|TRBJ2-1|-|TRBV24-1
CATSDKDRVNNEQFF
TGTGCCACCAGTGATAAGGACAGGGTAAACAATGAGCAGTTCTTC
>TRBD1|TRBJ2-5|-|TRBV30
CAWSPGQGAGTQYF
TGTGCCTGGAGTCCGGGACAGGGGGCAGGGACCCAGTACTTC
>TRBD1|TRBJ2-7|-|TRBV24-1
CATSDTGTGNGYEQYF
TGTGCCACCAGTGATACCGGGACAGGGAATGGCTACGAGCAGTACTTC
>TRBD1|TRBJ2-5|-|TRBV30
CAWTRDRGETQYF
TGTGCCTGGACCAGGGACAGGGGGGAGACCCAGTACTTC
>TRBD1|TRBJ1-2|-|TRBV11-1
CASSLSGTGGPYGYTF
TGTGCCAGCAGCTTATCCGGGACAGGGGGACCCTATGGCTACACCTTC
>-|TRBJ2-7|-|TRBV6-5
CASSYVSGGIYEQYF
TGTGCCAGCAGTTACGTGTCAGGGGGGATCTACGAGCAGTACTTC
>-|TRBJ1-2|-|TRBV3-1/TRBV3-2
CASSQEPGGYGYTF
TGTGCCAGCAGCCAAGAGCCGGGAGGGTATGGCTACACCTTC
>TRBD1|TRBJ1-6|-|TRBV3-1/TRBV3-2
CASSHLMGQGFSPLHF
TGTGCCAGCAGCCACCTCATGGGACAGGGTTTTTCACCCCTCCACTTT
>-|TRBJ1-2|few|TRBV28
CASSSPGAGGYTF
TGTGCCAGCAGTTCCCCGGGCGCGGGAGGCTACACCTTC
>-|TRBJ1-1|-|TRBV9
CASSVVGTGGNTEAFF
TGTGCCAGCAGCGTAGTGGGTACCGGCGGGAACACTGAAGCTTTCTTT
>-|TRBJ1-1|-|TRBV18
CASSPLQENTEAFF
TGTGCCAGCTCACCACTCCAGGAGAACACTGAAGCTTTCTTT
>TRBD2|TRBJ2-7|-|TRBV20-1
CSASSTGLMVEQYF
TGCAGTGCTAGTAGTACGGGACTAATGGTCGAGCAGTACTTC
>TRBD1|TRBJ1-2|-|TRBV27
CASSLTGRANYGYTF
TGTGCCAGCAGTTTGACAGGGAGAGCTAACTATGGCTACACCTTC
>-|TRBJ1-1|-|TRBV4-1
CASSPPMNTEAFF
TGCGCCAGCAGCCCCCCTATGAACACTGAAGCTTTCTTT
>-|TRBJ1-4|-|TRBV24-1
CATSAGGQINEKLFF
TGTGCCACCAGTGCGGGAGGACAGATCAATGAAAAACTGTTTTTT
>-|TRBJ1-5|once|TRBV19
CASTVEATYNQPQHF
TGTGCCAGTACCGTCGAAGCCACCTATAATCAGCCCCAGCATTTT
>-|TRBJ1-4|-|TRBV6-5
CASSFRGATNEKLFF
TGTGCCAGCAGCTTTCGAGGAGCAACTAATGAAAAACTGTTTTTT
>-|TRBJ2-7|-|TRBV19
CASSKDRNPYEQYF
TGTGCCAGTAGTAAGGACAGAAACCCCTACGAGCAGTACTTC
>TRBD1|TRBJ1-3|-|TRBV7-6
CASSERTGHGNTIYF
TGTGCCAGCAGCGAACGGACAGGGCATGGAAACACCATATATTTT
>TRBD2|TRBJ2-1|-|TRBV5-1
CASTLAGWEDEQFF
TGCGCCAGCACTCTAGCGGGTTGGGAGGATGAGCAGTTCTTC
>-|TRBJ1-2|-|TRBV2
CASTPQLYGYTF
TGTGCCAGCACGCCACAGCTATATGGCTACACCTTC
>TRBD1|TRBJ1-4|-|TRBV27
CASSAGTGREKLFF
TGTGCCAGCAGTGCCGGGACAGGGAGAGAAAAACTGTTTTTT
>-|TRBJ2-7|-|TRBV15
CATSREGTDSYEQYF
TGTGCCACCAGCAGGGAGGGGACCGACTCCTACGAGCAGTACTTC
>TRBD2|TRBJ2-5|-|TRBV6-4
CASSKPTSGRSETQYF
TGTGCCAGCAGCAAACCAACTAGCGGGAGATCCGAGACCCAGTACTTC
>-|TRBJ1-1|once|TRBV6-2/TRBV6-3
CASSTRVENTEAFF
TGTGCCAGCAGCACCAGGGTGGAAAACACTGAAGCTTTCTTT